This TCR beta chain was captured by sequencing in a study of T cell responses to AZD1222 COVID-19 vaccine. For the study at large: The analysis combined second doses at about 4 or about 12 weeks.

Germline V gene sequence: CDR1 SGDLS, CDR2 YYNGEE. V was clipped by 9 bases and J by 5 bases, with 20 bases between them. The CDR3 length is 15 residues. The data were produced by immunoSEQ multiplex PCR, yet TCRdb's version contains in-frame clones alone and is incomplete. In the table there are some 120,000 clones, roughly 87% of which are singletons. The origin of this receptor is an adult in good health. This chain connects TRBV9 to TRBJ2-2; TRBD1 is a possible D gene (5 bases). The sequences come from peripheral blood, collected on day 0 of AZD1222 vaccination. The CDR3 DNA reads as TGTGCCACCTCCCCGACCAGGGTGGGGACCGGGGAGCTGTTTTTT. As protein: CATSPTRVGTGELFF.